This T cell receptor (beta chain) comes out of a study of early T cells in non-severe SARS-CoV-2 infection. General observations from the study: VDJdb-based annotation leaned toward anti-spike CD8 responses and missed private and CD4 specificities.

MiXCR, applied by TCRdb to the 5' RACE reads, yields one record per CDR3 protein. The table has about 22,000 distinct CDR3 sequences, about 5% seen once. This clonotype has ten or more counts. Its antigen is unidentified. Losses at the gene ends were 4 bases for V and 2 bases for J; bases not matched to a gene: 1. Germline V lookup: CDR1 LNHDA, CDR2 SQIVND (reference sequence). This CDR3 is built from 15 residues. The chain carries TRBV19 and TRBJ2-5; TRBD2 agrees at 13 bases. The sequence came from an adult who was a healthcare worker with PCR-confirmed SARS-CoV-2 infection or an uninfected control (not recorded which). The sequenced sample was whole blood. The CDR3 spells CASSRTSGGQETQYF. In nucleotides, the CDR3 is TGTGCCAGTAGTAGGACTAGCGGGGGACAAGAGACCCAGTACTTC.